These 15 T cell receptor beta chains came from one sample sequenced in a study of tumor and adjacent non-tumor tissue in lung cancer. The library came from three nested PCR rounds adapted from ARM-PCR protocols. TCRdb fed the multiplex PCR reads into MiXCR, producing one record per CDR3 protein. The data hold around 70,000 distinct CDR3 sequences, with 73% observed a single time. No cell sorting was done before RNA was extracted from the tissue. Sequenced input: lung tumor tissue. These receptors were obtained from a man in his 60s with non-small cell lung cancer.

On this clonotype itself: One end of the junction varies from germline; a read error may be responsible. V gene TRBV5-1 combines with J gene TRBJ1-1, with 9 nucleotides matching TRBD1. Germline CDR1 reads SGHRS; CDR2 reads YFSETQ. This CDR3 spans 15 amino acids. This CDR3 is CANSDHRGPGTEAFF. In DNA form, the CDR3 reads TGCGCCAACAGCGACCACAGGGGGCCGGGAACTGAAGCTTTCTTT.

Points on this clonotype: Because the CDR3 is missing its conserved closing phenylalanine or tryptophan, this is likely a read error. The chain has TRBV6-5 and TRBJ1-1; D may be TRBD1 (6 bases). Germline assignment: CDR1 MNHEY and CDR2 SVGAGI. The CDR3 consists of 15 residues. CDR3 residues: CFSNYSRRGGAEAFI. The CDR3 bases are TGTTTCAGCAATTACTCCCGCAGGGGTGGGGCTGAAGCTTTCATT.

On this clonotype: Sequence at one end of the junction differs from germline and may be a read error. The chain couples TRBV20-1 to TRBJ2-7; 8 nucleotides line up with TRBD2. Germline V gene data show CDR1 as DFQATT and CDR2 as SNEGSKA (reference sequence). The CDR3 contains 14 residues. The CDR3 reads CSAARVSGDYEQYF. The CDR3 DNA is TGCAGTGCTGCAAGGGTTAGCGGGGACTACGAGCAATACTTC.

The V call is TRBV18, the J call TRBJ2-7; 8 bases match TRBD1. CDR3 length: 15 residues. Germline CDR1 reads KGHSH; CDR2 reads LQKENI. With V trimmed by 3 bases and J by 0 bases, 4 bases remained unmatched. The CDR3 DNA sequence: TGTGCCAGCTCACCCGACAGGGGTGGCTCCTACGAGCAGTACTTC. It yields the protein CASSPDRGGSYEQYF.

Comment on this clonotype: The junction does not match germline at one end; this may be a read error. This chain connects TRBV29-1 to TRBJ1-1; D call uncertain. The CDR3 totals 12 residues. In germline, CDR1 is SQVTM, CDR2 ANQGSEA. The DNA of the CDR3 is TGCATCGTTGGCCCCACTGGGTCTGAGGCTTTCTTT. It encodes CIVGPTGSEAFF. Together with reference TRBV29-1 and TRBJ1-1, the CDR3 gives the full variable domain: SAVISQKPSRDICQRGTSLTIQCQVDSQVTMMFWYRQQPGQSLTLIATANQGSEATYESGFVIDKFPISRPNLTFSTLTVSNMSPEDSSIYLCIVGPTGSEAFFGQGTRLTVV.

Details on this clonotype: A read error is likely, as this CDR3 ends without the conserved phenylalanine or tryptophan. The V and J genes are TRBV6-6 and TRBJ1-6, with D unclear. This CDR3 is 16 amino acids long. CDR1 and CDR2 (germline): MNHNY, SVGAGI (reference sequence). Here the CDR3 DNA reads TGTGTCACCGCAGGTGGGAGTGTGACCTATAACTCACCCCTCCACCTT. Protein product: CVTAGGSVTYNSPLHL.

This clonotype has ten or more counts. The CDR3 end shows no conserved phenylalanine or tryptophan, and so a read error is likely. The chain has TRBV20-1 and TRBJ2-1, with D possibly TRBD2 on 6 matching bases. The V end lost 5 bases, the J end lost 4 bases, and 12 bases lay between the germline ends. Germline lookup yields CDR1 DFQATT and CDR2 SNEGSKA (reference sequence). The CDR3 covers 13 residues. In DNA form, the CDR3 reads TGCAGTGCTCGGGACTTAACATACAATGAGCAGTTCTTA. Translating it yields CSARDLTYNEQFL.

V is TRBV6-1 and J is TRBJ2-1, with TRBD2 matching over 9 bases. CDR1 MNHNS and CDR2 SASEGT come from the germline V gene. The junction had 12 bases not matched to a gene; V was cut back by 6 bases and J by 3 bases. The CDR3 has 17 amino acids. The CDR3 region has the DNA TGTGCCAGCAGGGACCCTAGCGGGAACCTCTTCTACAATGAGCAGTTCTTC. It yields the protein CASRDPSGNLFYNEQFF.

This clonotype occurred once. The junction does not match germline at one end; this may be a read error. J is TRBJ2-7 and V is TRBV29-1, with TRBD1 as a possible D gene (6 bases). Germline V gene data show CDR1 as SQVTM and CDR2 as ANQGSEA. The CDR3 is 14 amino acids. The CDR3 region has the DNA TGCAACGTTGCAGGACAGCAGCGCAAGTACGCGCAGTACTTC. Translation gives CNVAGQQRKYAQYF.

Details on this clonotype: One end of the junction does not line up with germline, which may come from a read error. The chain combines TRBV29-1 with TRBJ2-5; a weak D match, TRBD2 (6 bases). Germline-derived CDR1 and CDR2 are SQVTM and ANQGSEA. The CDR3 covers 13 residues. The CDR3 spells CSVEDVTGETLYF. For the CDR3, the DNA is TGCAGCGTTGAAGATGTGACGGGAGAGACCCTGTACTTC.

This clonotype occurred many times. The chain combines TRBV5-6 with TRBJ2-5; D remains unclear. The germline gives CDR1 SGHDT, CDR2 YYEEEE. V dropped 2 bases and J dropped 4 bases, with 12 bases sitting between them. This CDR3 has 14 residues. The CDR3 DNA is TGTGCCAGCAGCTTCCCCCGAACCGGAGAGACCCAGTACTTC. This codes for CASSFPRTGETQYF.

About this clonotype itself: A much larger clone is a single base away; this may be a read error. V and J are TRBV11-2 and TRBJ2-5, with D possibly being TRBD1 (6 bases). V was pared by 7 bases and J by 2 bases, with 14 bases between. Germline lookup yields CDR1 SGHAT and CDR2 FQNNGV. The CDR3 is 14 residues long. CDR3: CASNAYRAQETQYF. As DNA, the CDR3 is TGTGCCAGCAACGCGTACAGGGCACAAGAGACCCAGTACTTC.

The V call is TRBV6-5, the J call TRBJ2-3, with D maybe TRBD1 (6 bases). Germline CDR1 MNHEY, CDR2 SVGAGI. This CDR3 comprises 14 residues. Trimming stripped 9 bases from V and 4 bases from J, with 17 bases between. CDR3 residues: CARLTIRTADTQYF. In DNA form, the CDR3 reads TGTGCCAGATTGACTATCAGGACAGCAGATACGCAGTATTTT.

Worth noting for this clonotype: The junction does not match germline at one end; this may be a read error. CDR3 residues: CASSPNPGLRETQHF. The CDR3 DNA is TGTGCCAGCAGTCCTAATCCGGGCCTCAGGGAGACCCAGCACTTC. This sequence joins TRBV6-5 and TRBJ2-5; D could derive from TRBD1 or TRBD2 (5 bases each). The CDR3 runs 15 residues. The V gene's germline CDR1 is MNHEY and CDR2 SVGAGI.

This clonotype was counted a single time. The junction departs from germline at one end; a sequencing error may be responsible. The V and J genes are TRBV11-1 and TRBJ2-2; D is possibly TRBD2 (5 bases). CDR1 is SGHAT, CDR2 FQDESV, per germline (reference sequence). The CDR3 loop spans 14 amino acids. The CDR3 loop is CASRYTNGTGELLF. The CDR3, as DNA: TGTGCCAGCAGATATACTAATGGCACCGGGGAGCTGCTTTTT. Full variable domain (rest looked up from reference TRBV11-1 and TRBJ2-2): EAEVAQSPRYKITEKSQAVAFWCDPISGHATLYWYRQILGQGPELLVQFQDESVVDDSQLPKDRFSAERLKGVDSTLKIQPAELGDSAMYLCASRYTNGTGELLFGEGSRLTVL.